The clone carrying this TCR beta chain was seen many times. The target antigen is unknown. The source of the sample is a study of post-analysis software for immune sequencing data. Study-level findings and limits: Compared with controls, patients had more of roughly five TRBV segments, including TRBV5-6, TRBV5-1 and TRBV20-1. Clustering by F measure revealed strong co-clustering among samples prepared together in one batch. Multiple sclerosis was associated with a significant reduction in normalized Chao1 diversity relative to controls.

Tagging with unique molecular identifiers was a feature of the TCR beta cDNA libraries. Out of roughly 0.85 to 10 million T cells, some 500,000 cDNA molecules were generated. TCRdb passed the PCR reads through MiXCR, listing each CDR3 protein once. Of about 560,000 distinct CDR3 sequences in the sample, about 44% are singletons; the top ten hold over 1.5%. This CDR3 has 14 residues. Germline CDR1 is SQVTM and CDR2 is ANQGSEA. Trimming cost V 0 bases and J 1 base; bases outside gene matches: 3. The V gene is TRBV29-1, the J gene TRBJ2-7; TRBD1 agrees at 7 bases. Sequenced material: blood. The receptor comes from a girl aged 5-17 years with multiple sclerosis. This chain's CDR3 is CSVEDRGFSYEQYF. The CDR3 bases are TGCAGCGTTGAAGACAGGGGGTTTTCCTACGAGCAGTACTTC.